This T cell receptor (beta chain) originates from a study of regulatory T cells in long-lasting Graves disease. Time point in this sample: persistent/refractory GD, antithyroid drugs over 5 years with positive TRAb. RNA extracted from PBMCs served as the sequencing template. Both iRepertoire HTBI primers and Arm-PCR of CDR3 regions were used to build the TCR beta libraries. TCRdb passed the multiplex PCR reads through MiXCR, listing each CDR3 protein once. The repertoire holds a few hundred thousand distinct CDR3 sequences, with around 22% as singletons. Sequencing used peripheral blood mononuclear cells (PBMCs), obtained when the disease was refractory, from a patient treated with antithyroid drugs. The receptor was isolated from a female donor with Graves disease.

CDR3 in DNA: TGTGCCAGCAGCTTGGGGGGAGACGCCATATATTTT. Translation gives CASSLGGDAIYF. The J gene is TRBJ1-3, the V gene TRBV11-2, with D perhaps TRBD1 (5 bases). V dropped 3 bases and J dropped 11 bases, with 11 bases sitting between them. This CDR3 has 12 amino acids. Germline-derived CDR1 and CDR2 are SGHAT and FQNNGV.